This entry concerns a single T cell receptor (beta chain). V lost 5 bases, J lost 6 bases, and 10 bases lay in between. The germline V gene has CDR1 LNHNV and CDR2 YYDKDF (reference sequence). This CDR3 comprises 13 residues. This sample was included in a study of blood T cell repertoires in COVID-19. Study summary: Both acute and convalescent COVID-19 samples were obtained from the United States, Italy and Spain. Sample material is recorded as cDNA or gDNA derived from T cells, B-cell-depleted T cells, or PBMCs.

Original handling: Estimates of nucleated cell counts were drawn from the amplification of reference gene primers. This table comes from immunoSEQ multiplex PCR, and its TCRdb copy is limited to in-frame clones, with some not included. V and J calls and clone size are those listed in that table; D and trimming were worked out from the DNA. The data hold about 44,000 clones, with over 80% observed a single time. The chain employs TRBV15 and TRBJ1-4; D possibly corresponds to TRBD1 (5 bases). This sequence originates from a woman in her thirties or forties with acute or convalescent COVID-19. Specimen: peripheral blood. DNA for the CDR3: TGTGCCACCAGCCAACAGGCCGATGAAAAACTGTTTTTT. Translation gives CATSQQADEKLFF. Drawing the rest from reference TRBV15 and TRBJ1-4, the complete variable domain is DAMVIQNPRYQVTQFGKPVTLSCSQTLNHNVMYWYQQKSSQAPKLLFHYYDKDFNNEADTPDNFQSRRPNTSFCFLDIRSPGLGDTAMYLCATSQQADEKLFFGSGTQLSVL.